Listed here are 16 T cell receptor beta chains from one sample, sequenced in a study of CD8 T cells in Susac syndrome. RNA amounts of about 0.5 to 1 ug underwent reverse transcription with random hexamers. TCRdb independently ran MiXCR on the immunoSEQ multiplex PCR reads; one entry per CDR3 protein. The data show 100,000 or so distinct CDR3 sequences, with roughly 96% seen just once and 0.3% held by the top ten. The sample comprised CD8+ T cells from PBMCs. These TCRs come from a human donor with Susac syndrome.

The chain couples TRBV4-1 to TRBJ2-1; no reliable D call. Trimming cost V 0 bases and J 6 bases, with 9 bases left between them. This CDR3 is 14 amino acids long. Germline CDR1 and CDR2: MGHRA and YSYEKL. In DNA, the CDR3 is TGCGCCAGCAGCCAAGACCCCGCCCCCAATGAGCAGTTCTTC. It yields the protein CASSQDPAPNEQFF.

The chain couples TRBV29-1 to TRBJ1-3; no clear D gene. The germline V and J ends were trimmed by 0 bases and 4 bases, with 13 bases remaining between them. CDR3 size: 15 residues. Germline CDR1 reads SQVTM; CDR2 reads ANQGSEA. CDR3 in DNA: TGCAGCGTTGAAGATCTATTAACACCCGGAAACACCATATATTTT. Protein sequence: CSVEDLLTPGNTIYF.

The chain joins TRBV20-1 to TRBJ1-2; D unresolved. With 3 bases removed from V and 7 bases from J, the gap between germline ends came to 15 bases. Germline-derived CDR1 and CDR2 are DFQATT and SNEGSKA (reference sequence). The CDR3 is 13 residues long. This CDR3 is CSARPPSRRGYTF. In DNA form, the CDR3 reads TGCAGTGCTAGGCCCCCGTCTCGGCGTGGCTACACCTTC.

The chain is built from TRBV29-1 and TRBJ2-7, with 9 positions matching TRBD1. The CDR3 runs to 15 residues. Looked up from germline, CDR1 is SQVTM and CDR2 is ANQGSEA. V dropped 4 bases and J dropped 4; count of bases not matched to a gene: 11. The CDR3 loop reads CSVARRRQGEYEQYF. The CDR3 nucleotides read TGCAGCGTTGCTCGCCGAAGACAGGGGGAGTACGAGCAGTACTTC.

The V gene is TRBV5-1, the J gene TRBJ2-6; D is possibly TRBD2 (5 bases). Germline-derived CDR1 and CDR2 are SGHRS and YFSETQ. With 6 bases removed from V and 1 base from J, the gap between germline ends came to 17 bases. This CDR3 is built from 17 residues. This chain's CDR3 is CASKEGAGLSGANVLTF. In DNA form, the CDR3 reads TGCGCCAGCAAAGAGGGAGCCGGGCTGTCTGGGGCCAACGTCCTGACTTTC.

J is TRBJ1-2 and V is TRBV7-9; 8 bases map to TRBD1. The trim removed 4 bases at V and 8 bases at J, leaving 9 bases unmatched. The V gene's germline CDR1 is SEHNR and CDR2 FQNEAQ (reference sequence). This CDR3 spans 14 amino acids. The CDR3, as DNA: TGTGCCAGCAGCTCTTCGGGACAGGCCGGGGGCTACACCTTC. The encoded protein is CASSSSGQAGGYTF.

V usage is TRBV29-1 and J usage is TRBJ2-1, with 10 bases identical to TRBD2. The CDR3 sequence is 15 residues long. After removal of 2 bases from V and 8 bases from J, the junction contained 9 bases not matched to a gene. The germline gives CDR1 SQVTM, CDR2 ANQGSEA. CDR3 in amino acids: CSVETSGMIDDEQFF. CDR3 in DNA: TGCAGCGTTGAAACTAGCGGGATGATAGACGATGAGCAGTTCTTC.

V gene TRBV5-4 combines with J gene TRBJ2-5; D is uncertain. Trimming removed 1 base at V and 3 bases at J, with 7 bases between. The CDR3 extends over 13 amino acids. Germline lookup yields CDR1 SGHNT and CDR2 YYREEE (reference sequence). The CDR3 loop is CASSLWSEETQYF. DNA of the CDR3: TGTGCCAGCAGCTTGTGGTCAGAAGAGACCCAGTACTTC.

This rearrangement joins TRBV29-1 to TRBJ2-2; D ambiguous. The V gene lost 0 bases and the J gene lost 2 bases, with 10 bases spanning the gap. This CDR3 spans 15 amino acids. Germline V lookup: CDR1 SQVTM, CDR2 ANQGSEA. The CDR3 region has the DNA TGCAGCGTTGAAGATTTTGACTCTAACACCGGGGAGCTGTTTTTT. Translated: CSVEDFDSNTGELFF.

The CDR3 region has the DNA TGTGCCAGCAGCCAAAACAGGGAGGATGGCTACACCTTC. It is translated as CASSQNREDGYTF. This chain links TRBV7-3 with TRBJ1-2; possibly TRBD1 for D (6 bases). Germline V lookup: CDR1 SGHTA, CDR2 FQGTGA. The CDR3 spans 13 residues. Between the trimmed V and J ends, which lost 5 bases and 6 bases, there was a span of 13 bases.

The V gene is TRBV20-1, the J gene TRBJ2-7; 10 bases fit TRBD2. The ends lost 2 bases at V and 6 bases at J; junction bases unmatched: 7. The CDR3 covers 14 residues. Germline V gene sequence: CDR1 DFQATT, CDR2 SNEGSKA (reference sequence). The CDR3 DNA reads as TGCAGTGCTAGACTAGCGGGAGTGCCAATCGAGCAGTACTTC. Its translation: CSARLAGVPIEQYF.

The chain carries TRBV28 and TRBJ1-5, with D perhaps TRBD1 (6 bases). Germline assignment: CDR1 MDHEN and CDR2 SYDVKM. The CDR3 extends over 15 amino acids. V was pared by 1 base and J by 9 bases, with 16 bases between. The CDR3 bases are TGTGCCAGCAGTTTATCCCCTTGGGGGCTTGGGCCCCAGCATTTT. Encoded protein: CASSLSPWGLGPQHF.

The CDR3 DNA is TGTGCCAGCTCACCTGGCAGGTCTAGCAATGAGCAGTTCTTC. This encodes CASSPGRSSNEQFF. V usage is TRBV18 and J usage is TRBJ2-1, with unresolved D. CDR1 is KGHSH, CDR2 LQKENI, per germline. The V gene lost 3 bases and the J gene lost 6 bases, with 12 bases spanning the gap. This CDR3 has 14 amino acids. Full variable domain (rest looked up from reference TRBV18 and TRBJ2-1): NAGVMQNPRHLVRRRGQEARLRCSPMKGHSHVYWYRQLPEEGLKFMVYLQKENIIDESGMPKERFSAEFPKEGPSILRIQQVVRGDSAAYFCASSPGRSSNEQFFGPGTRLTVL.

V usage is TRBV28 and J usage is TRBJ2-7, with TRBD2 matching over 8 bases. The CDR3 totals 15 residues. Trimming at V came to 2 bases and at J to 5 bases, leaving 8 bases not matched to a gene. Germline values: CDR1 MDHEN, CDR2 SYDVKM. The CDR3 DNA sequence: TGTGCCAGCAGTTTACCCCACCGCGGGGGGAACGAGCAGTACTTC. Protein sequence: CASSLPHRGGNEQYF.

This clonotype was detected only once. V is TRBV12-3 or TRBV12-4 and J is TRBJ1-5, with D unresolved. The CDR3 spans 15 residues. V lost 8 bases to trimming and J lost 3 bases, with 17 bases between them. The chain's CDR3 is CASAGPQTFNQPQHF. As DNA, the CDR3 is TGTGCCAGCGCGGGTCCTCAAACATTCAATCAGCCCCAGCATTTT.

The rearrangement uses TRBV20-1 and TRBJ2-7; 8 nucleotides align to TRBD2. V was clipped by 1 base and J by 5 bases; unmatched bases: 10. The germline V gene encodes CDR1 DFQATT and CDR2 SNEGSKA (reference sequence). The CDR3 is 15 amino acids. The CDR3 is CSARVGGRPGDEQYF. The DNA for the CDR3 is TGCAGTGCTAGAGTAGGCGGGAGGCCCGGGGACGAGCAGTACTTC.